This T cell receptor beta chain derives from a study of cytomegalovirus exposure and HLA in healthy donors. About the research overall: Within the Caucasian-associated ancestry cluster were 65% to 85% of the roughly 400 genotyped donors.

General study findings and limits: The study put about 180 TCR beta chains on its list as cytomegalovirus-associated.

PCR amplification relied on 60 Vbeta primers (plus 13 Jbeta primers). Generated by immunoSEQ multiplex PCR, the TCRdb table keeps only in-frame clones and is missing some. The sample holds about 38,000 clones, 70% to 90% seen once. A few counts support this clone. The antigen is undetermined. Sequencing was performed on PBMCs. The sequence was collected from a woman between 35 and 50 years old in good health and CMV-seropositive.

The CDR3 region is CASSQTTYQTGVGTEAFF. The CDR3 nucleotides read TGTGCCAGCAGCCAAACTACCTATCAAACAGGGGTGGGGACTGAAGCTTTCTTT. V and J are TRBV28 and TRBJ1-1; 7 nucleotides line up with TRBD1. The CDR3 totals 18 residues. With V trimmed by 6 bases and J by 5 bases, 21 bases remained unmatched. Germline lookup yields CDR1 MDHEN and CDR2 SYDVKM.